Each of the 32 T cell receptor beta chains below was sequenced from the same sample in a study of naive and memory T cell subsets. Both TRBC1 and TRBC2 were covered by a beta constant-region primer of two equimolar oligonucleotides. Nested alpha and beta constant-region primers with the SP2 primer drove four PCR rounds on ligated cDNA. TCRdb re-derived calls from the UMI-ligation and nested PCR reads in MiXCR, one entry per CDR3 protein. The table shows about 17,000 distinct CDR3 sequences, with roughly 10% occurring only once. The sequencing sample was made of central memory CD8+ T cells from blood. The receptors shown here come from a human donor in good health.

This clonotype rates as medium-sized. The chain is built from TRBV4-1 and TRBJ1-6; 9 positions agree with TRBD1. Germline values: CDR1 MGHRA, CDR2 YSYEKL. V was pared by 1 base and J by 7 bases, with 5 bases of the junction left unmatched. The CDR3 loop spans 16 amino acids. CDR3 sequence reads: CASSQVAGTGNSPLHF. The CDR3 region has the DNA TGCGCCAGCAGCCAAGTGGCCGGGACAGGGAATTCACCCCTCCACTTT.

This chain connects TRBV6-2 or TRBV6-3 to TRBJ2-3; D is unclear. Germline assignment: CDR1 MNHEY and CDR2 SVGEGT. The CDR3 has 13 amino acids. Trimming shortened V by 8 bases and J by 4 bases, and 13 bases separated the two germline ends. The CDR3 coding sequence is TGTGCCAGCGGCCTGACCAGCGCAGATACGCAGTATTTT. Its protein product is CASGLTSADTQYF.

This chain joins TRBV6-2 or TRBV6-3 and TRBJ2-7, with D hard to call. CDR3 length equals 13 residues. V lost 4 bases to trimming and J lost 2 bases, with 9 bases between them. The V gene's germline CDR1 is MNHEY and CDR2 SVGEGT. CDR3 sequence reads: CASSLDETYEQYF. CDR3 bases: TGTGCCAGCAGTTTGGATGAAACCTACGAGCAGTACTTC.

In its sample, this clonotype was seen a few times. The chain employs TRBV20-1 and TRBJ2-7; D gene ambiguous. V was shortened by 3 bases and J by 2 bases, with 14 bases between the two germline ends. Germline V gives CDR1 DFQATT, CDR2 SNEGSKA (reference sequence). This CDR3 is 14 amino acids long. The CDR3 sequence is CSASKSTHTYEQYF. The CDR3 region has the DNA TGCAGTGCTAGTAAGTCTACCCACACCTACGAGCAGTACTTC.

The chain couples TRBV29-1 to TRBJ1-1; 10 bases fit TRBD1. The germline V gene has CDR1 SQVTM and CDR2 ANQGSEA. The V segment lost 0 bases and the J segment 1 base; nucleotides outside the gene matches: 2. The CDR3 contains 15 residues. CDR3 residues: CSVEDGDRGNTEAFF. CDR3 nucleotides: TGCAGCGTTGAAGATGGGGACAGGGGGAACACTGAAGCTTTCTTT. Filled out from reference TRBV29-1 and TRBJ1-1, the complete variable domain reads SAVISQKPSRDICQRGTSLTIQCQVDSQVTMMFWYRQQPGQSLTLIATANQGSEATYESGFVIDKFPISRPNLTFSTLTVSNMSPEDSSIYLCSVEDGDRGNTEAFFGQGTRLTVV.

This CDR3 reads CASSYSQAAGPDTQYF. Written as DNA, the CDR3 is TGTGCCAGCAGTTACTCGCAGGCCGCGGGGCCGGATACGCAGTATTTT. The rearrangement uses TRBV6-2 or TRBV6-3 and TRBJ2-3; possibly TRBD2 for D (6 bases). Germline-derived CDR1 and CDR2 are MNHEY and SVGEGT. This CDR3 has 16 residues. V lost 0 bases, J lost 6 bases, and 16 bases lay in between.

By its share, this clonotype is medium-sized. J is TRBJ1-5 and V is TRBV4-3, with no clear D. Deletions cut 0 bases from V and 9 bases from J, with 9 bases between. CDR1 and CDR2 (germline): LGHNA, YSLEER. The CDR3 contains 13 residues. The CDR3 here is CASSQEKSGPQHF. The CDR3 region has the DNA TGCGCCAGCAGCCAAGAGAAGAGCGGGCCCCAGCATTTT.

This clonotype was recorded at least ten times. This chain links TRBV2 with TRBJ1-1, with TRBD1 identical over 10 bases. Germline values: CDR1 SNHLY, CDR2 FYNNEI. After removal of 5 bases from V and 5 bases from J, the junction contained 8 bases not matched to a gene. The CDR3 has 15 residues. The CDR3 DNA sequence: TGTGCCAGCAGTAAGCCGGGACAGGGGTGGACTGAAGCTTTCTTT. Protein sequence: CASSKPGQGWTEAFF.

The table lists this clonotype with many counts. The rearrangement links TRBV4-2 to TRBJ2-3, with TRBD2 matching 8 bases. In germline, CDR1 is LGHNA, CDR2 YNFKEQ. This CDR3 comprises 15 residues. J gave up 12 bases and V 1 base, and 12 bases lay outside the gene matches. In DNA, the CDR3 is TGTGCCAGCAGCCAAGTACTAGCGGAGCGGTTTGAACAGTATTTT. This gives the protein CASSQVLAERFEQYF.

In its sample, this clonotype was seen a few times. The V call is TRBV19, the J call TRBJ1-4; D remains ambiguous. Trimming removed 3 bases from V and 7 bases from J, with 12 bases in between. Germline V gene lookup returns CDR1 LNHDA and CDR2 SQIVND (reference sequence). The CDR3 loop spans 14 amino acids. CDR3 sequence (DNA): TGTGCCAGTAGTATCACGGCTTTTAGTGAAAAACTGTTTTTT. Its protein product is CASSITAFSEKLFF.

This clonotype has only a few counts. This chain links TRBV5-5 with TRBJ2-2; D is possibly TRBD1 (6 bases). The CDR3 is made up of 14 amino acids. With 0 bases removed from V and 6 bases from J, the gap between germline ends came to 9 bases. Per the germline V gene, CDR1 is SGHKS and CDR2 is YYEKEE (reference sequence). CDR3 region: CASSLATGSGELFF. CDR3 DNA: TGTGCCAGCAGCTTGGCCACAGGGTCCGGGGAGCTGTTTTTT.

The chain employs TRBV6-2 or TRBV6-3 and TRBJ2-1; D is undetermined. V was trimmed by 2 bases and J by 2 bases, leaving 13 bases between them. The CDR3 extends over 16 amino acids. Looked up from germline, CDR1 is MNHEY and CDR2 is SVGEGT. CDR3 in amino acids: CASSYPPLGTYNEQFF. The CDR3 DNA is TGTGCCAGCAGTTACCCACCTTTGGGAACCTACAATGAGCAGTTCTTC.

The sample holds a few counts of this clonotype. The CDR3 region has the DNA TGTGCCAGCAGCCCCGCGTGGGGCTCCGGGGAGCTGTTTTTT. Residues: CASSPAWGSGELFF. This rearrangement joins TRBV7-9 to TRBJ2-2, with D maybe TRBD1 (5 bases). The length of the CDR3 is 14 residues. The V end lost 5 bases, the J end lost 6 bases, and 13 bases lay between the germline ends. CDR1 SEHNR and CDR2 FQNEAQ come from the germline V gene (reference sequence). Full variable domain (missing parts from reference TRBV7-9 and TRBJ2-2): DTGVSQNPRHKITKRGQNVTFRCDPISEHNRLYWYRQTLGQGPEFLTYFQNEAQLEKSRLLSDRFSAERPKGSFSTLEIQRTEQGDSAMYLCASSPAWGSGELFFGEGSRLTVL.

This clonotype occurred a few times. The J gene is TRBJ2-5, the V gene TRBV20-1, with 12 nucleotides matching TRBD2. The ends lost 0 bases at V and 2 bases at J; junction bases unmatched: 10. Germline V gene data show CDR1 as DFQATT and CDR2 as SNEGSKA (reference sequence). This CDR3 comprises 18 residues. This CDR3 is CSARDGASGGAWQETQYF. CDR3 sequence (DNA): TGCAGTGCTAGAGATGGGGCTAGCGGGGGGGCTTGGCAAGAGACCCAGTACTTC.

As concerns this clonotype: This may be a read error: a much more frequent sequence differs by one nucleotide. V is TRBV11-2 and J is TRBJ1-3, with D unclear. Per germline, CDR1 SGHAT and CDR2 FQNNGV. The CDR3 runs 17 residues. The CDR3 bases are TGTGCCAGCAGCTTAGCCCGGTCCCGATTCTCTGAAAACACCATATATTTT. This gives the protein CASSLARSRFSENTIYF.

This clonotype was seen ten or more times. The gene calls are TRBV6-2 or TRBV6-3 and TRBJ2-7, with TRBD1 identical over 7 bases. This CDR3 region has 13 residues. Germline V gene lookup returns CDR1 MNHEY and CDR2 SVGEGT. V dropped 6 bases and J dropped 4; count of bases not matched to a gene: 6. The CDR3 coding sequence is TGTGCCAGCAGCCAGGGGGAGACTTACGAGCAGTACTTC. Encoded protein: CASSQGETYEQYF.

A few counts support this clonotype. The chain carries TRBV6-1 and TRBJ2-1; D is perhaps TRBD2 (6 bases). Trimming cost V 2 bases and J 8 bases, with 22 bases left between them. The CDR3 covers 17 residues. Germline values: CDR1 MNHNS, CDR2 SASEGT. The CDR3 DNA reads as TGTGCCAGCAGTGAACCCCCCGGCGGAGGGGAGTTCGATGAGCAGTTCTTC. The encoded protein is CASSEPPGGGEFDEQFF.

This clonotype was detected ten times or more. The V gene is TRBV15, the J gene TRBJ2-1; 14 bases map to TRBD2. Germline V gene data show CDR1 as LNHNV and CDR2 as YYDKDF (reference sequence). CDR3 length: 17 residues. Trimming removed 3 bases from V and 10 bases from J; junction bases left unmatched: 11. CDR3 DNA sequence: TGTGCCACCAGCAGCCTTGGGACTAGCGGGGGTTTGGGCGAGCAGTTCTTC. Translated, it gives CATSSLGTSGGLGEQFF.

In its sample, this clonotype was seen a few times. The chain links TRBV20-1 to TRBJ1-3; the D gene is possibly TRBD1 (5 bases). This CDR3 comprises 15 residues. CDR1 is DFQATT, CDR2 SNEGSKA, per germline (reference sequence). Trimming removed 3 bases at V and 6 bases at J, with 18 bases between. CDR3 DNA sequence: TGCAGTGCTAGGGACTTACAGGATTTGGAAAACACCATATATTTT. Translation: CSARDLQDLENTIYF.

Turning to this clonotype: A much larger clone lies a single base off, so this may be a read error. The chain is built from TRBV20-1 and TRBJ2-7; D is perhaps TRBD2 (8 bases). This CDR3 is built from 18 residues. Trimming cost V 6 bases and J 3 bases, with 30 bases left between them. Germline V lookup: CDR1 DFQATT, CDR2 SNEGSKA (reference sequence). The CDR3 loop is CSATPGGTAGRGIYEQYF. Written as DNA, the CDR3 is TGCAGTGCCACCCCGGGGGGGACAGCGGGACGAGGGATCTACGAGCAGTACTTC.

In its sample, this clonotype was seen many times. Here the CDR3 reads CASSSIAGNYNEQFF. The CDR3 nucleotides are TGTGCCAGCAGCTCCATAGCGGGGAATTACAATGAGCAGTTCTTC. The chain couples TRBV13 to TRBJ2-1, with 8 bases fitting TRBD2. After removal of 4 bases from V and 4 bases from J, the junction contained 6 bases not matched to a gene. The CDR3 totals 15 residues. Germline V lookup: CDR1 PRHDT, CDR2 FYEKMQ (reference sequence).

Many counts were recorded for this clonotype. This sequence joins TRBV29-1 and TRBJ1-2, with 8 bases aligning to TRBD1. V dropped 8 bases and J dropped 7; count of bases not matched to a gene: 6. The CDR3 runs 11 residues. The germline gives CDR1 SQVTM, CDR2 ANQGSEA. The chain's CDR3 is CSSRTGTGYTF. Written as DNA, the CDR3 is TGCAGCTCGCGGACAGGGACTGGCTACACCTTC.

In DNA form, the CDR3 reads TGCAGCGTTGATGGCAGGGGGCACGATGGCTACACCTTC. The encoded protein is CSVDGRGHDGYTF. This chain connects TRBV29-1 to TRBJ1-2; 8 positions match TRBD1. The CDR3 covers 13 residues. Losses at the gene ends were 3 bases for V and 6 bases for J; bases not matched to a gene: 6. Germline-derived CDR1 and CDR2 are SQVTM and ANQGSEA.

This clonotype was found a few times. The rearrangement joins TRBV30 to TRBJ2-1; D is possibly TRBD1 (6 bases). This CDR3 region has 13 residues. V was cut by 3 bases and J by 6 bases, with 12 bases left in between. The germline V gene encodes CDR1 GTSNPN and CDR2 SVGIG (reference sequence). CDR3 residues: CAWSNQGPNEQFF. The CDR3 DNA follows: TGTGCCTGGAGCAACCAGGGGCCCAATGAGCAGTTCTTC.

This clonotype was seen at least ten times. The chain recombines TRBV7-9 with TRBJ1-2; D ambiguous. This CDR3 comprises 14 residues. Germline CDR1 reads SEHNR; CDR2 reads FQNEAQ (reference sequence). The V end lost 5 bases, the J end lost 4 bases, and 14 bases lay between the germline ends. The CDR3 DNA follows: TGTGCCAGCAGCGTGATTGAGGCACCCTATGGCTACACCTTC. It specifies CASSVIEAPYGYTF.

The V gene is TRBV6-4, the J gene TRBJ2-1; D is tentatively TRBD1 or TRBD2 (5 bases each). The length of the CDR3 is 16 residues. V was shortened by 0 bases and J by 6 bases, with 15 bases between the two germline ends. CDR1 MRHNA and CDR2 SNTAGT come from the germline V gene. The CDR3 bases are TGTGCCAGCAGTGACTCTGCACTTGGTGGGGGCAATGAGCAGTTCTTC. It encodes CASSDSALGGGNEQFF.

This chain connects TRBV4-3 to TRBJ1-5, with no clear D. The germline V gene encodes CDR1 LGHNA and CDR2 YSLEER. V was clipped by 0 bases and J by 0 bases, with 6 bases between them. CDR3 length: 15 residues. The CDR3 sequence: CASSQDSSSNQPQHF. CDR3 DNA sequence: TGCGCCAGCAGCCAAGACAGCAGTAGCAATCAGCCCCAGCATTTT.

This clonotype was counted ten times or more. The J gene is TRBJ1-1, the V gene TRBV4-2; the match to TRBD1 covers 7 bases. The CDR3 runs 18 residues. With V trimmed by 6 bases and J by 8 bases, 24 bases remained unmatched. Germline lookup yields CDR1 LGHNA and CDR2 YNFKEQ. The CDR3 nucleotides are TGTGCCAGCAGTACACGGGGACCGCCAGGGGGTGATGGGTCCGAAGCTTTCTTT. It yields the protein CASSTRGPPGGDGSEAFF.

This clonotype was detected only a few times. The rearrangement joins TRBV30 to TRBJ1-6; no reliable D call. V lost 3 bases, J lost 7 bases, and 7 bases lay in between. This CDR3 is built from 12 residues. From germline, CDR1 is GTSNPN and CDR2 SVGIG (reference sequence). CDR3 nucleotide sequence: TGTGCCTGGAGGGAAAACAATTCACCCCTCCACTTT. It yields the protein CAWRENNSPLHF.

The chain couples TRBV14 to TRBJ2-1, with 12 bases identical to TRBD2. V lost 4 bases to trimming and J lost 3 bases; unmatched junction nucleotides: 4. Looked up from germline, CDR1 is SGHDN and CDR2 is FVKESK. The CDR3 length is 16 residues. CDR3 DNA: TGTGCCAGCAGCCTCCCGACTAGCGGGAGCTACAATGAGCAGTTCTTC. Protein product: CASSLPTSGSYNEQFF.

This sequence joins TRBV27 and TRBJ1-1; the match to TRBD1 covers 7 bases. The CDR3 spans 15 residues. V shed 5 bases, J shed 1 base, and the junction held 7 bases outside the gene matches. Germline assignment: CDR1 MNHEY and CDR2 SMNVEV (reference sequence). DNA of the CDR3: TGTGCCAGCAGTCTCAAGAGGACAGGGAACACTGAAGCTTTCTTT. It is translated as CASSLKRTGNTEAFF.

In this sample, this clonotype turned up many times. The chain combines TRBV15 with TRBJ2-7; TRBD1 agrees at 7 bases. Germline V gene sequence: CDR1 LNHNV, CDR2 YYDKDF (reference sequence). J lost 4 bases, V lost 3 bases, and 9 bases had no gene match. The CDR3 totals 15 residues. CDR3 bases: TGTGCCACCAGCAGTAATCCCACAGGGGCATACGAGCAGTACTTC. Its translation is CATSSNPTGAYEQYF.